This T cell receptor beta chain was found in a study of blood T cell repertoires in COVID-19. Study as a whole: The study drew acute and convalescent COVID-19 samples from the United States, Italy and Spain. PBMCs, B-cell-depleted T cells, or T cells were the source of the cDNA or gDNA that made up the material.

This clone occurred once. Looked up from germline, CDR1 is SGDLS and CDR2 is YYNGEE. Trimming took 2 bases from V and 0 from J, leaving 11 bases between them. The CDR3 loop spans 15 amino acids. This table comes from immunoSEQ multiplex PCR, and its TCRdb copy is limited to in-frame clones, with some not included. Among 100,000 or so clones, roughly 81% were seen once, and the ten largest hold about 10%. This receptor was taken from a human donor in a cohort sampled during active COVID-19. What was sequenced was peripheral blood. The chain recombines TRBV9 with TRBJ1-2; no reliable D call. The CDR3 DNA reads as TGTGCCAGCAGCGTCGGGCGGGGAGCTAACTATGGCTACACCTTC. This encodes CASSVGRGANYGYTF. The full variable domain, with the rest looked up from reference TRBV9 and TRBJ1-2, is DSGVTQTPKHLITATGQRVTLRCSPRSGDLSVYWYQQSLDQGLQFLIQYYNGEERAKGNILERFSAQQFPDLHSELNLSSLELGDSALYFCASSVGRGANYGYTFGSGTRLTVV.